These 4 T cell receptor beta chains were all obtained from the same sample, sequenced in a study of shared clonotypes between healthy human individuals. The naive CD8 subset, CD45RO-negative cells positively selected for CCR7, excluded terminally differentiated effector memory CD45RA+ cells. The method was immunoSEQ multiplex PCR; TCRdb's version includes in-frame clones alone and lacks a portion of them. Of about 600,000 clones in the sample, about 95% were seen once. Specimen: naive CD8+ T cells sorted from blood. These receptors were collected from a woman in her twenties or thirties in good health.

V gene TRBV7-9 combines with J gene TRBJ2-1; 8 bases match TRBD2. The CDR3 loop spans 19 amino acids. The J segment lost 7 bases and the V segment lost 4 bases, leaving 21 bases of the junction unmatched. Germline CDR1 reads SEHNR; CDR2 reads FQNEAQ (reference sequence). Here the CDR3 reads CASSSPTLTSAGGRNEQFF. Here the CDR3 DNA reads TGTGCCAGCAGCTCGCCCACCTTGACTAGCGCGGGGGGTCGTAATGAGCAGTTCTTC.

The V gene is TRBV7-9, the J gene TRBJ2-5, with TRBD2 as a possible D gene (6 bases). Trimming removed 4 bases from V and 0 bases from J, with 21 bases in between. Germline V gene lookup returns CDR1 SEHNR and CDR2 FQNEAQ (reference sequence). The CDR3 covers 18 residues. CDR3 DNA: TGTGCCAGCAGCTCCAGACTGGCGGGAAGGGAATACCAAGAGACCCAGTACTTC. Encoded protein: CASSSRLAGREYQETQYF.

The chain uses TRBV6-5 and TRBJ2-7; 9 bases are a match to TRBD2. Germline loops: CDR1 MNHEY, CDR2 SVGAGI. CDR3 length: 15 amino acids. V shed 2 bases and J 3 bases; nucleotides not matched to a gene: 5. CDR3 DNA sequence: TGTGCCAGCAGTTACGAGCCTAGCGGGAACTACGAGCAGTACTTC. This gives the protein CASSYEPSGNYEQYF.

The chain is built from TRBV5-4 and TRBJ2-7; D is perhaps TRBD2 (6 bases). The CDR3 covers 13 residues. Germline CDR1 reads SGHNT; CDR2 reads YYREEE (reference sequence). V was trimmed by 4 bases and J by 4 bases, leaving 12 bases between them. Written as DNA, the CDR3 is TGTGCCAGCAGCCGCGGGGTAGAATACGAGCAGTACTTC. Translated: CASSRGVEYEQYF.